These 32 T cell receptor beta chains originate from one sample sequenced in a study of early T cells in non-severe SARS-CoV-2 infection. Via MiXCR, TCRdb re-called the 5' RACE reads, giving one row per CDR3 protein. The sample contains 26,000 or so distinct CDR3 sequences, 4% to 4.5% of which appear only once. The specimen sequenced was whole blood. Every receptor here comes from an adult who was a healthcare worker with PCR-confirmed SARS-CoV-2 infection or an uninfected control (not recorded which).

Relative to its sample, this clonotype is medium-sized. The chain is built from TRBV12-3 or TRBV12-4 and TRBJ1-2, with TRBD1 matching over 7 bases. The CDR3 consists of 17 residues. V lost 3 bases to trimming and J lost 3 bases; unmatched junction nucleotides: 13. The CDR3 bases are TGTGCCAGCAGTTTTTGGGACAGTGGAGGGGGTTACTATGGCTACACCTTC. Translation: CASSFWDSGGGYYGYTF.

This clonotype was picked up many times. At one of its ends the junction is not consistent with the germline gene, which may arise from a read error. The V and J genes are TRBV20-1 and TRBJ1-2; D perhaps matches TRBD1 (5 bases). The CDR3 spans 13 residues. The germline gives CDR1 DFQATT, CDR2 SNEGSKA (reference sequence). The CDR3 here is CSATEITRVGAQF. The CDR3 DNA reads TGCAGTGCTACCGAGATAACGCGCGTCGGGGCCCAATTC.

This clonotype was found many times. A much larger clonotype is one base distant, so this may be a read error. This chain links TRBV11-2 with TRBJ1-1; a weak D match, TRBD1 (5 bases). There are 11 residues in the CDR3. Germline V lookup: CDR1 SGHAT, CDR2 FQNNGV. In DNA, the CDR3 is TGTGCCAGCAGCTTGGGGACTGAAGTTTTCTTT. This gives the protein CASSLGTEVFF.

This clonotype has a count of ten or more. This chain links TRBV5-6 with TRBJ2-1, with a possible D match to TRBD2 (6 bases). The CDR3 runs to 16 residues. Germline V gene lookup returns CDR1 SGHDT and CDR2 YYEEEE. V lost 0 bases and J 6 bases, leaving 16 bases between the germline ends. CDR3 bases: TGTGCCAGCAGCTTGGCGTGGAGGGCCCGGTCCAATGAGCAGTTCTTC. Amino acids: CASSLAWRARSNEQFF.

This clonotype has more than one count but fewer than ten. The J gene is TRBJ2-5, the V gene TRBV7-2; perhaps TRBD2 as D (5 bases). This CDR3 is built from 14 residues. V was trimmed by 1 base and J by 3 bases, leaving 9 bases between them. Germline V gene sequence: CDR1 SGHTA, CDR2 FQGNSA. In DNA form, the CDR3 reads TGTGCCAGCAGCTTAGAACCGGGAAAAGAGACCCAGTACTTC. Its translation: CASSLEPGKETQYF. Full variable domain (rest looked up from reference TRBV7-2 and TRBJ2-5): GAGVSQSPSNKVTEKGKDVELRCDPISGHTALYWYRQSLGQGLEFLIYFQGNSAPDKSGLPSDRFSAERTGGSVSTLTIQRTQQEDSAVYLCASSLEPGKETQYFGPGTRLLVL.

This clonotype was recorded many times. The chain is built from TRBV29-1 and TRBJ2-7; D remains unclear. V was cut by 1 base and J by 2 bases, with 6 bases left in between. The CDR3 has 12 residues. Germline values: CDR1 SQVTM, CDR2 ANQGSEA. The CDR3 here is CSVEGQTYEQYF. In DNA, the CDR3 is TGCAGCGTTGAAGGTCAGACCTACGAGCAGTACTTC.

At least ten counts were recorded for this clonotype. V is TRBV7-9 and J is TRBJ2-5; D is unresolved. The germline V gene has CDR1 SEHNR and CDR2 FQNEAQ (reference sequence). Trimming took off 3 bases at V and 6 bases at J, with 14 bases between the two ends. The length of the CDR3 is 14 residues. In DNA form, the CDR3 reads TGTGCCAGCAGCTTGATTGACGGCCGAAAGACCCAGTACTTC. Its protein is CASSLIDGRKTQYF.

This clonotype showed up many times. The chain uses TRBV7-6 and TRBJ2-7; D is possibly TRBD1 or TRBD2 (5 bases each). The CDR3 is 12 amino acids. V lost 3 bases and J lost 9, with 12 bases in between. Germline V lookup: CDR1 SGHVS, CDR2 FNYEAQ. DNA of the CDR3: TGTGCCAGCAGCTTGTCGAAGGGGACGCAGTACTTC. Its translation: CASSLSKGTQYF.

The table lists this clonotype with many counts. The chain is built from TRBV6-2 or TRBV6-3 and TRBJ2-3; TRBD2 matches 13 bases. V shed 6 bases, J shed 4 bases, and the junction held 10 bases outside the gene matches. Germline V CDR1 and CDR2: MNHEY, SVGEGT. The CDR3 totals 17 residues. The CDR3 sequence: CASSWTSGSIIADTQYF. The DNA for the CDR3 is TGTGCCAGCAGCTGGACTAGCGGGAGCATCATAGCAGATACGCAGTATTTT.

Ten or more counts support this clonotype. The chain combines TRBV18 with TRBJ1-4; D gene uncertain. Trimming removed 3 bases from V and 5 bases from J, with 7 bases in between. CDR1 and CDR2 from the germline V gene are KGHSH and LQKENI. The CDR3 spans 13 residues. The CDR3 here is CASSPYANEKLFF. DNA for the CDR3: TGTGCCAGCTCACCTTATGCCAATGAAAAACTGTTTTTT.

In this sample, this clonotype turned up many times. V is TRBV5-1 and J is TRBJ1-2; 8 bases match TRBD1. Germline V CDR1 and CDR2: SGHRS, YFSETQ. With V trimmed by 2 bases and J by 10 bases, 10 bases remained unmatched. The CDR3 is made up of 14 amino acids. This CDR3 reads CASSFYDRGVDYTF. CDR3 nucleotide sequence: TGCGCCAGCAGCTTTTATGACAGGGGTGTGGACTACACCTTC. Full variable domain (outside the CDR3, taken from reference TRBV5-1 and TRBJ1-2): KAGVTQTPRYLIKTRGQQVTLSCSPISGHRSVSWYQQTPGQGLQFLFEYFSETQRNKGNFPGRFSGRQFSNSRSEMNVSTLELGDSALYLCASSFYDRGVDYTFGSGTRLTVV.

This clonotype was counted many times. The chain employs TRBV5-1 and TRBJ2-7; 9 nucleotides line up with TRBD1. Germline CDR1 and CDR2: SGHRS and YFSETQ. V was clipped by 4 bases and J by 1 base; unmatched bases: 9. This CDR3 comprises 16 residues. CDR3 protein: CASSVQTGGGSYEQYF. Here the CDR3 DNA reads TGCGCCAGCAGCGTCCAAACAGGGGGCGGATCCTACGAGCAGTACTTC.

V usage is TRBV5-6 and J usage is TRBJ1-1; TRBD1 is a possible D gene (6 bases). V was pared by 4 bases and J by 6 bases, with 16 bases between. CDR1 and CDR2 from the germline V gene are SGHDT and YYEEEE. The CDR3 is 14 amino acids. CDR3 residues: CASSRRGIAAEAFF. The CDR3 DNA follows: TGTGCCAGCAGCAGGAGGGGGATTGCGGCTGAAGCTTTCTTT.

This clonotype was counted ten times or more. The V call is TRBV7-3, the J call TRBJ2-1; D may be TRBD1 or TRBD2 (5 bases each). Germline V gives CDR1 SGHTA, CDR2 FQGTGA. The germline V and J ends were trimmed by 5 bases and 6 bases, with 11 bases remaining between them. CDR3 length: 13 residues. The CDR3, as DNA: TGTGCCAGCAGCCCCGGGACGTTCAATGAGCAGTTCTTC. Translated, it gives CASSPGTFNEQFF.

This clonotype was picked up many times. The chain is built from TRBV5-1 and TRBJ2-7; 8 nucleotides agree with TRBD2. Germline CDR1 is SGHRS and CDR2 is YFSETQ. V dropped 4 bases and J dropped 0; count of bases not matched to a gene: 6. The CDR3 is 15 amino acids. The CDR3: CASSQTSGSSYEQYF. CDR3 DNA sequence: TGCGCCAGCAGCCAAACTAGCGGAAGCTCCTACGAGCAGTACTTC. The full variable domain, with the rest looked up from reference TRBV5-1 and TRBJ2-7, is KAGVTQTPRYLIKTRGQQVTLSCSPISGHRSVSWYQQTPGQGLQFLFEYFSETQRNKGNFPGRFSGRQFSNSRSEMNVSTLELGDSALYLCASSQTSGSSYEQYFGPGTRLTVT.

This clonotype was observed many times. The V call is TRBV18, the J call TRBJ2-2; no definite D call. Germline CDR1 reads KGHSH; CDR2 reads LQKENI. The CDR3 has 19 amino acids. The V gene lost 2 bases and the J gene lost 1 base, with 20 bases spanning the gap. The CDR3 loop is CASSPSTGFQDVNTGELFF. The CDR3 DNA follows: TGTGCCAGCTCACCAAGTACTGGGTTCCAGGACGTGAACACCGGGGAGCTGTTTTTT.

This clonotype came up many times. J is TRBJ2-7 and V is TRBV5-5; D might be TRBD1 (6 bases). The CDR3 spans 13 residues. With 4 bases removed from V and 4 bases from J, the gap between germline ends came to 12 bases. From germline, CDR1 is SGHKS and CDR2 YYEKEE (reference sequence). The CDR3 sequence: CASSPSQGYEQYF. CDR3 nucleotides: TGTGCCAGCAGCCCCTCACAGGGTTACGAGCAGTACTTC.

This clonotype was seen many times. The rearrangement links TRBV6-2 or TRBV6-3 to TRBJ2-1; D unresolved. Germline V gene sequence: CDR1 MNHEY, CDR2 SVGEGT. V was cut by 3 bases and J by 5 bases, with 14 bases left in between. The CDR3 is 15 residues long. CDR3 loop: CASSYGQIIHNEQFF. Written as DNA, the CDR3 is TGTGCCAGCAGTTATGGGCAGATTATACACAATGAGCAGTTCTTC.

This clonotype showed up many times. The rearrangement uses TRBV20-1 and TRBJ2-7, with 11 bases that match TRBD2. J gave up 3 bases and V 2 bases, and 3 bases lay outside the gene matches. CDR1 is DFQATT, CDR2 SNEGSKA, per germline (reference sequence). CDR3 length: 14 residues. For the CDR3, the DNA is TGCAGTGCTAGATCTAGCGGGAGGTTCTACGAGCAGTACTTC. It encodes CSARSSGRFYEQYF.

A few counts support this clonotype. The chain uses TRBV7-9 and TRBJ2-3; D gene uncertain. V shed 6 bases and J shed 6 bases, with 22 bases lying between them. This CDR3 has 16 amino acids. Germline lookup yields CDR1 SEHNR and CDR2 FQNEAQ (reference sequence). The CDR3 region is CASSDPEDLNRDTQYF. The CDR3 nucleotides are TGTGCCAGCAGTGACCCTGAAGACCTTAATAGGGATACGCAGTATTTT.

Ten or more counts support this clonotype. The gene calls are TRBV11-1 and TRBJ1-2; D is unclear. This CDR3 has 13 amino acids. Trimming left V 5 bases short and J 7 bases short, with 14 bases between. The V gene's germline CDR1 is SGHAT and CDR2 FQDESV (reference sequence). CDR3 coding DNA: TGTGCCAGCAGCCTTACATCGTACTCTGGCTACACCTTC. Protein sequence: CASSLTSYSGYTF. The full variable domain, in which reference TRBV11-1 and TRBJ1-2 provide the parts outside the CDR3, is EAEVAQSPRYKITEKSQAVAFWCDPISGHATLYWYRQILGQGPELLVQFQDESVVDDSQLPKDRFSAERLKGVDSTLKIQPAELGDSAMYLCASSLTSYSGYTFGSGTRLTVV.

This clonotype has ten or more counts. V and J are TRBV5-1 and TRBJ2-1; 12 positions match TRBD2. V was pared by 3 bases and J by 7 bases, with 8 bases of the junction left unmatched. The CDR3 is 16 amino acids. Per the germline V gene, CDR1 is SGHRS and CDR2 is YFSETQ. The CDR3 spells CASSSRLAGERNEQFF. The CDR3 DNA is TGCGCCAGCAGCTCACGACTAGCGGGAGAGAGGAATGAGCAGTTCTTC.

This clonotype came up many times. The chain links TRBV29-1 to TRBJ2-3; TRBD1 matches 7 bases. The V and J ends lost 7 bases and 2 bases, in that order; junction bases with no gene match: 9. Germline CDR1 SQVTM, CDR2 ANQGSEA. The CDR3 is 14 amino acids. CDR3 residues: CSADRDSYTDTQYF. CDR3 bases: TGCAGCGCGGATCGGGACAGCTACACAGATACGCAGTATTTT.

Ten or more counts support this clonotype. The chain joins TRBV19 to TRBJ2-1; 9 nucleotides match TRBD2. The trim removed 8 bases at V and 5 bases at J, leaving 13 bases unmatched. Germline V gives CDR1 LNHDA, CDR2 SQIVND (reference sequence). The CDR3 is made up of 16 amino acids. CDR3 loop: CASWSRGLAGNNEQFF. The CDR3 DNA follows: TGTGCCAGTTGGTCTAGAGGGCTAGCGGGGAACAATGAGCAGTTCTTC.

The chain joins TRBV6-1 to TRBJ1-5; D not certain. This CDR3 comprises 17 residues. Trimming removed 6 bases from V and 3 bases from J, with 21 bases in between. CDR1 and CDR2 (germline): MNHNS, SASEGT. The CDR3 DNA is TGTGCCAGCAGACCTTCTCCTTGGGCAGGCGACAATCAGCCCCAGCATTTT. This translates into CASRPSPWAGDNQPQHF.

This clonotype was detected only a few times. The gene calls are TRBV2 and TRBJ2-3; D unclear. CDR3 length: 13 amino acids. CDR1 SNHLY and CDR2 FYNNEI come from the germline V gene. Trimming shortened V by 2 bases and J by 2 bases, and 5 bases separated the two germline ends. The CDR3 loop reads CASSETVTDTQYF. The CDR3 DNA reads TGTGCCAGCAGTGAAACTGTCACAGATACGCAGTATTTT.

The table lists this clonotype with many counts. J is TRBJ2-7 and V is TRBV24-1; the match to TRBD1 covers 9 bases. In germline, CDR1 is KGHDR, CDR2 SFDVKD. The CDR3 is 17 residues long. Losses at the gene ends were 9 bases for V and 4 bases for J; bases not matched to a gene: 18. The CDR3 nucleotides read TGTGCCACCCGTCTCGATTCACGGGACAGGGCAGAGTACGAGCAGTACTTC. It yields the protein CATRLDSRDRAEYEQYF.

This clonotype was detected many times. The chain is built from TRBV6-5 and TRBJ1-2; perhaps TRBD1 as D (5 bases). The CDR3 totals 15 residues. V dropped 4 bases and J dropped 8 bases, with 20 bases sitting between them. Germline-derived CDR1 and CDR2 are MNHEY and SVGAGI. CDR3 loop: CASSFSPAGTNGYTF. The CDR3 coding sequence is TGTGCCAGCAGTTTCTCCCCGGCGGGGACGAACGGCTACACCTTC.

This clonotype was seen ten or more times. The CDR3 nucleotides read TGTGCCAGCAGCTTAGACGGTCTAGCGGGAGGCCAATACTCCTACAATGAGCAGTTCTTC. Translation gives CASSLDGLAGGQYSYNEQFF. This chain uses TRBV11-2 with TRBJ2-1, with 11 bases fitting TRBD2. In germline, CDR1 is SGHAT, CDR2 FQNNGV. J gave up 0 bases and V 0 bases, and 10 bases lay outside the gene matches. CDR3 size: 20 residues.

This clonotype was seen many times. The chain couples TRBV5-1 to TRBJ2-5; D is unresolved. V gave up 0 bases and J gave up 1 base, with 10 bases separating them. CDR3 length equals 15 residues. Germline assignment: CDR1 SGHRS and CDR2 YFSETQ. CDR3 in DNA: TGCGCCAGCAGCTTGGGGCAGCCTTTCCAAGAGACCCAGTACTTC. Protein product: CASSLGQPFQETQYF.

This clonotype is deemed medium-sized. V and J are TRBV6-5 and TRBJ1-2, with 10 nucleotides matching TRBD1. V dropped 5 bases and J dropped 5; count of bases not matched to a gene: 8. The CDR3 runs to 15 residues. Germline V gene data show CDR1 as MNHEY and CDR2 as SVGAGI. CDR3 in DNA: TGTGCCAGCAGTAGTACGGGGGGACAGGGGTATGGCTACACCTTC. The encoded protein is CASSSTGGQGYGYTF.

This clonotype showed up many times. The chain uses TRBV20-1 and TRBJ1-2; maybe TRBD1 (6 bases). Per germline, CDR1 DFQATT and CDR2 SNEGSKA (reference sequence). CDR3 length: 13 residues. V was cut by 1 base and J by 7 bases, with 13 bases left in between. As DNA, the CDR3 is TGCAGTGCTAGAGCCTTAGGGGGGGCTGGCTACACCTTC. The encoded protein is CSARALGGAGYTF.